The T cell receptor (beta chain) under discussion was sequenced for a study of regulatory dendritic cells for organ transplantation. Clones were read by immunoSEQ multiplex PCR, and TCRdb kept only the in-frame ones, dropping some. The sample carries around 30,000 clones, 60% to 80% recorded once. The study, taken as a whole, reports: Mature dendritic cells appeared to drive more memory CD8+ clonal expansion than regulatory ones. Naive CD4+ and CD8+ repertoires were highly diverse; memory CD8+ was most oligoclonal. Considerable individual heterogeneity was seen in alloreactive memory CD8+ T cells. The most alloreactive TCR clonotypes were found in resting memory CD8+ cells.

In regard to this clone: Its antigen remains unidentified. Sequence at one end of the junction differs from germline and may be a read error.

The CDR3 totals 13 residues. Germline values: CDR1 SSHAT, CDR2 FNYEAQ (reference sequence). Sequenced: memory CD4+ T cells from blood. Regarding subset: CD45RO+ memory T cells. The chain carries TRBV7-7 and TRBJ2-1, with D unclear. The sequence was obtained from a human donor in good health. The CDR3 region has the DNA TGTGCTAGCAGCTTAAACTCCGCGGCGGAGCAGTTCTTC. Residues: CASSLNSAAEQFF.